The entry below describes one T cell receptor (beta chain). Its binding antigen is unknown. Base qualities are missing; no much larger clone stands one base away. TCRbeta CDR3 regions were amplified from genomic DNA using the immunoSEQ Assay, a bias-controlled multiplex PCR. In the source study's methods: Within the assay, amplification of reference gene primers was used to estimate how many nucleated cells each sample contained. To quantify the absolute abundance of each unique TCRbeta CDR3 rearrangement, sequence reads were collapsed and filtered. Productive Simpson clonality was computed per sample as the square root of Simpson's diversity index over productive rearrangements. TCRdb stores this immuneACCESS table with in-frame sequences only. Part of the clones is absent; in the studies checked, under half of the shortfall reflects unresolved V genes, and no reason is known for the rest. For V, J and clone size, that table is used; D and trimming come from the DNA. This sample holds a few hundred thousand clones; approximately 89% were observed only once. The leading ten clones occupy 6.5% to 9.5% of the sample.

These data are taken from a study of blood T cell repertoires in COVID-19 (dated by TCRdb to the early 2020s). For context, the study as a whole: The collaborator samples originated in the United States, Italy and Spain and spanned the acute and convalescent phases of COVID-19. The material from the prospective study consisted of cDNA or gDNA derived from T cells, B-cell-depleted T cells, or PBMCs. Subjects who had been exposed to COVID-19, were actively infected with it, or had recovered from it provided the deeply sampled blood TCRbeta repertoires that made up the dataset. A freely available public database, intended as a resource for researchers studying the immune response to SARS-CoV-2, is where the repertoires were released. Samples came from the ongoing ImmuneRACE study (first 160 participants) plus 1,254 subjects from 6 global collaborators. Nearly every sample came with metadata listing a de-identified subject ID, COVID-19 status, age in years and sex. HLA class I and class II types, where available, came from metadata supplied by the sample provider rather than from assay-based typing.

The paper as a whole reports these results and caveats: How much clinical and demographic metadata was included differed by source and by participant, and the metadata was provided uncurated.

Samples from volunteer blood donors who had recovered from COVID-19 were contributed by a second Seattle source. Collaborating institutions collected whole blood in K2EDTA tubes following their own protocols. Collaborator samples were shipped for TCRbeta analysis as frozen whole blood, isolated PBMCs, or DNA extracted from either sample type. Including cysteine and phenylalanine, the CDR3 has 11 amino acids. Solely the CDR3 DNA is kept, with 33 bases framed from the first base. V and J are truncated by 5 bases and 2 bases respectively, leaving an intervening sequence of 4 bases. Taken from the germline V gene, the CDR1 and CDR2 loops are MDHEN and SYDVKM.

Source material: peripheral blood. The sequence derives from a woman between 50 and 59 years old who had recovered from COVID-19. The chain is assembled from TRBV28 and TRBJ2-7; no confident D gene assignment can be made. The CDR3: CASSETYEQYF. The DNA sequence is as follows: TGTGCCAGCAGTGAGACCTACGAGCAGTACTTC.